The text below deals with one T cell receptor beta chain. Different DNA sequences within this sample yield the same CDR3. This sample is part of a study of cytomegalovirus exposure and HLA in healthy donors. The PCR contained 60 Vbeta and 13 Jbeta primers. TCRdb keeps only in-frame clones here, not all; method: immunoSEQ multiplex PCR. The sample lists 150,000 to 200,000 clones, 80% seen once, with around 7.2% in the top ten. J was trimmed by 2 bases and V by 5 bases; bases with no gene match: 3. The CDR3 loop spans 13 amino acids. Germline loops: CDR1 MNHEY, CDR2 SMNVEV (reference sequence). This receptor was taken from a man younger than 40 in good health and CMV-seropositive. This chain uses TRBV27 with TRBJ2-7; TRBD1 aligns across 7 bases. Sequencing was carried out using PBMCs. DNA for the CDR3: TGTGCCAGCAGTCGGACAGGAGCCTACGAGCAGTACTTC. This translates into CASSRTGAYEQYF.